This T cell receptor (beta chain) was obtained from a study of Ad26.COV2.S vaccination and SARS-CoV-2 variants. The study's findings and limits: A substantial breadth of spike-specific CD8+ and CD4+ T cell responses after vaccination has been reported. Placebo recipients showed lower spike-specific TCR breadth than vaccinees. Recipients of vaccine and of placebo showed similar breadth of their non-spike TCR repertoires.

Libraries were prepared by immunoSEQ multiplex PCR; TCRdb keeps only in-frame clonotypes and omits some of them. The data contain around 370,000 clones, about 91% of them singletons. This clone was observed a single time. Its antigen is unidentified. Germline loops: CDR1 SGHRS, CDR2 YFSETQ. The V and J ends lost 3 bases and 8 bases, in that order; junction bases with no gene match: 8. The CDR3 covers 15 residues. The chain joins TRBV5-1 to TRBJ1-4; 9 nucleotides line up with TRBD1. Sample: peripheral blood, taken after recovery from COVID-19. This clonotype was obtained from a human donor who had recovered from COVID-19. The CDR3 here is CASSYGQGKGEKLFF. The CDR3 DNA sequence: TGCGCCAGCAGCTACGGACAGGGGAAGGGGGAAAAACTGTTTTTT.